What follows are 27 T cell receptor beta chains derived from one specimen sequenced in a study of shared clonotypes between healthy human individuals. Libraries were prepared by immunoSEQ multiplex PCR; TCRdb keeps only in-frame clonotypes and omits some of them. The sample includes about 2 million clones, just under 95% seen only once; the top ten take roughly 1.2%. CD45RO-negative CD8 cells positively selected for CCR7 made up the naive population, which excluded terminally differentiated effector memory CD45RA+ cells. Sample: naive CD8+ T cells sorted from blood. These receptors all come from a man between 18 and 35 years old in good health.

V is TRBV6-5 and J is TRBJ1-2; tentatively, D is TRBD1 (6 bases). The CDR3 runs 14 residues. Germline V gene lookup returns CDR1 MNHEY and CDR2 SVGAGI. V lost 2 bases, J lost 6 bases, and 13 bases lay in between. CDR3 region: CASSYGRGDDGYTF. The CDR3 DNA reads as TGTGCCAGCAGTTACGGCAGGGGCGATGATGGCTACACCTTC.

About this clone: Other DNA sequences in the sample encode the same CDR3. The chain employs TRBV5-4 and TRBJ2-3; D is perhaps TRBD2 (6 bases). The germline V gene encodes CDR1 SGHNT and CDR2 YYREEE (reference sequence). Trimming stripped 1 base from V and 3 bases from J, with 9 bases between. The CDR3 contains 14 residues. CDR3 DNA sequence: TGTGCCAGCAGCTTGCCCGGAGGGACAGATACGCAGTATTTT. Its protein product is CASSLPGGTDTQYF.

The rearrangement uses TRBV5-6 and TRBJ1-1; 9 bases are a match to TRBD1. Germline loops: CDR1 SGHDT, CDR2 YYEEEE. This CDR3 is 14 amino acids long. After removal of 3 bases from V and 5 bases from J, the junction contained 5 bases not matched to a gene. CDR3 sequence: CASSWGQGRTEAFF. In DNA, the CDR3 is TGTGCCAGCAGCTGGGGACAGGGAAGGACTGAAGCTTTCTTT.

The chain links TRBV5-6 to TRBJ2-7; D is undetermined. From germline, CDR1 is SGHDT and CDR2 YYEEEE. The germline V and J ends were trimmed by 4 bases and 4 bases, with 12 bases remaining between them. CDR3 length: 13 residues. CDR3 nucleotide sequence: TGTGCCAGCAGCCAGGATCTAGAATACGAGCAGTACTTC. As protein: CASSQDLEYEQYF. The variable domain in full, with the rest retrieved from reference TRBV5-6 and TRBJ2-7, is DAGVTQSPTHLIKTRGQQVTLRCSPKSGHDTVSWYQQALGQGPQFIFQYYEEEERQRGNFPDRFSGHQFPNYSSELNVNALLLGDSALYLCASSQDLEYEQYFGPGTRLTVT.

V and J are TRBV5-4 and TRBJ1-2, with 8 bases matching TRBD1. Trimming at V came to 2 bases and at J to 8 bases, leaving 8 bases not matched to a gene. Looked up from germline, CDR1 is SGHNT and CDR2 is YYREEE (reference sequence). This CDR3 is built from 14 residues. CDR3 coding DNA: TGTGCCAGCAGCTTAAGTCAGGGGGCGGGCGGCTACACCTTC. This gives the protein CASSLSQGAGGYTF.

The CDR3 region is CASSQGPSTGGYGYTF. The CDR3 DNA reads TGCGCCAGCAGCCAAGGTCCATCTACGGGGGGCTATGGCTACACCTTC. The chain joins TRBV4-3 to TRBJ1-2, with D maybe TRBD1 (5 bases). Germline values: CDR1 LGHNA, CDR2 YSLEER. The ends were cut back, 1 base at V and 4 bases at J, with 16 bases in the middle. The CDR3 runs to 16 residues.

This chain links TRBV28 with TRBJ2-3; a weak D match, TRBD1 (5 bases). The CDR3 is made up of 14 amino acids. V dropped 1 base and J dropped 4 bases, with 9 bases sitting between them. The germline gives CDR1 MDHEN, CDR2 SYDVKM. This chain's CDR3 is CASSLLAGPDTQYF. In nucleotides, the CDR3 is TGTGCCAGCAGTTTATTAGCAGGGCCAGATACGCAGTATTTT.

The gene calls are TRBV10-3 and TRBJ2-1, with 7 bases that match TRBD2. The CDR3 length is 15 residues. J was trimmed by 1 base and V by 4 bases; bases with no gene match: 4. CDR1 is ENHRY, CDR2 SYGVKD, per germline. The CDR3 loop reads CAISGGTMSYNEQFF. The CDR3 DNA reads as TGTGCCATCAGTGGCGGGACTATGTCCTACAATGAGCAGTTCTTC.

The chain has TRBV2 and TRBJ2-7, with D hard to call. Trimming shortened V by 2 bases and J by 0 bases, and 8 bases separated the two germline ends. The CDR3 is 14 residues long. Germline assignment: CDR1 SNHLY and CDR2 FYNNEI. CDR3 sequence: CASSETGFSYEQYF. Here the CDR3 DNA reads TGTGCCAGCAGTGAAACCGGATTCTCCTACGAGCAGTACTTC.

A single count supports this clone. J is TRBJ2-7 and V is TRBV4-1; 8 bases line up with TRBD1. Trimming removed 3 bases from V and 3 bases from J; junction bases left unmatched: 10. CDR1 and CDR2 from the germline V gene are MGHRA and YSYEKL. This CDR3 comprises 16 residues. CDR3 nucleotide sequence: TGCGCCAGCAGCCAGTCCTTCGGGACAGGAAACTACGAGCAGTACTTC. It translates to CASSQSFGTGNYEQYF.

The V gene is TRBV19, the J gene TRBJ2-5; D not certain. CDR1 LNHDA and CDR2 SQIVND come from the germline V gene (reference sequence). Trimming cost V 0 bases and J 5 bases, with 19 bases left between them. The CDR3 extends over 17 amino acids. The chain's CDR3 is CASSIDLITVGGETQYF. CDR3 nucleotides: TGTGCCAGTAGTATAGATCTCATAACTGTCGGTGGGGAGACCCAGTACTTC.

The chain has TRBV5-1 and TRBJ2-4; 11 positions match TRBD2. Germline-derived CDR1 and CDR2 are SGHRS and YFSETQ. CDR3 length: 14 amino acids. V gave up 10 bases and J gave up 6 bases; unmatched junction bases: 9. The CDR3 reads CAFLPGLAVNIQYF. DNA of the CDR3: TGCGCCTTCCTCCCGGGACTAGCGGTAAACATTCAGTACTTC.

The rearrangement uses TRBV29-1 and TRBJ1-1; tentatively, D is TRBD1 (6 bases). V was clipped by 6 bases and J by 7 bases, with 15 bases between them. The CDR3 has 12 amino acids. CDR1 is SQVTM and CDR2 is ANQGSEA in the germline V gene. The CDR3 loop is CSVGGDTYEAFF. The DNA of the CDR3 is TGCAGCGTGGGTGGGGACACCTATGAAGCTTTCTTT.

The chain joins TRBV6-6 to TRBJ1-2; D possibly corresponds to TRBD1 (6 bases). CDR3 length: 13 amino acids. Germline lookup yields CDR1 MNHNY and CDR2 SVGAGI (reference sequence). Trimming shortened V by 5 bases and J by 8 bases, and 15 bases separated the two germline ends. The DNA of the CDR3 is TGTGCCAGCAGTACAGGGAGCTTCCCGGGCTACACCTTC. It codes for CASSTGSFPGYTF.

J is TRBJ2-7 and V is TRBV5-4; no clear D. CDR1 and CDR2 from the germline V gene are SGHNT and YYREEE (reference sequence). The length of the CDR3 is 14 residues. V lost 0 bases to trimming and J lost 5 bases, with 12 bases between them. CDR3 bases: TGTGCCAGCAGCTTGGGAGAGGCCCCTCACGAGCAGTACTTC. Translation: CASSLGEAPHEQYF.

The CDR3 DNA sequence: TGCGCCAGCAGCTTTGACGGGCCCGGGGAGCTGTTTTTT. It yields the protein CASSFDGPGELFF. The V and J genes are TRBV5-1 and TRBJ2-2; no clear D. Germline V gene sequence: CDR1 SGHRS, CDR2 YFSETQ. V was pared by 2 bases and J by 6 bases, with 8 bases between. This CDR3 is 13 amino acids long.

The chain combines TRBV27 with TRBJ2-7; TRBD1 aligns across 8 bases. The CDR3 runs to 13 residues. Germline CDR1 and CDR2: MNHEY and SMNVEV (reference sequence). Trimming at V came to 7 bases and at J to 2 bases, leaving 4 bases not matched to a gene. CDR3 in DNA: TGTGCCAGCAAACTACAGGGGGCCTACGAGCAGTACTTC. The encoded protein is CASKLQGAYEQYF.

This chain uses TRBV6-1 with TRBJ1-2; the D gene is possibly TRBD1 (6 bases). V gave up 2 bases and J gave up 6 bases, with 13 bases separating them. This CDR3 contains 14 residues. The germline V gene encodes CDR1 MNHNS and CDR2 SASEGT. The CDR3: CASSEYEGVDGYTF. CDR3 sequence (DNA): TGTGCCAGCAGTGAATACGAGGGGGTCGATGGCTACACCTTC.

The chain's CDR3 is CASSQDVQGYGYTF. Written as DNA, the CDR3 is TGCGCCAGCAGCCAAGATGTTCAGGGCTATGGCTACACCTTC. The chain employs TRBV4-3 and TRBJ1-2; D might be TRBD1 (5 bases). Germline-derived CDR1 and CDR2 are LGHNA and YSLEER. The germline V and J ends were trimmed by 0 bases and 4 bases, with 9 bases remaining between them. There are 14 residues in the CDR3.

This chain links TRBV9 with TRBJ1-4; perhaps TRBD1 as D (6 bases). From germline, CDR1 is SGDLS and CDR2 YYNGEE. The CDR3 sequence is 15 residues long. V lost 4 bases to trimming and J lost 4 bases, with 14 bases between them. The CDR3 coding sequence is TGTGCCAGCAGCCGTAAGGGACATTTTAATGAAAAACTGTTTTTT. As protein: CASSRKGHFNEKLFF. Together with reference TRBV9 and TRBJ1-4, the CDR3 gives the full variable domain: DSGVTQTPKHLITATGQRVTLRCSPRSGDLSVYWYQQSLDQGLQFLIQYYNGEERAKGNILERFSAQQFPDLHSELNLSSLELGDSALYFCASSRKGHFNEKLFFGSGTQLSVL.

The chain is built from TRBV7-9 and TRBJ1-2; TRBD1 agrees at 11 bases. CDR1 is SEHNR, CDR2 FQNEAQ, per germline (reference sequence). V was pared by 6 bases and J by 0 bases, with 6 bases of the junction left unmatched. The CDR3 sequence is 16 residues long. The CDR3, as DNA: TGTGCCAGCAGTCCGGACAGGGGGCACTCTAACTATGGCTACACCTTC. It specifies CASSPDRGHSNYGYTF.

J is TRBJ2-6 and V is TRBV27; a possible D gene is TRBD2 (5 bases). Germline CDR1 is MNHEY and CDR2 is SMNVEV (reference sequence). This CDR3 region has 18 residues. Deletions cut 4 bases from V and 0 bases from J, with 16 bases between. This CDR3 reads CASSSDFLLSSGANVLTF. The CDR3, as DNA: TGTGCCAGCAGTTCGGACTTCCTTCTGTCCTCTGGGGCCAACGTCCTGACTTTC.

The J gene is TRBJ2-1, the V gene TRBV5-5; TRBD2 aligns across 9 bases. This CDR3 comprises 16 residues. Germline lookup yields CDR1 SGHKS and CDR2 YYEKEE (reference sequence). The V and J ends lost 4 bases and 7 bases, in that order; junction bases with no gene match: 12. The CDR3 bases are TGTGCCAGCAGCGTGCTAGCGGGACTGTTGGAGAATGAGCAGTTCTTC. Translating it yields CASSVLAGLLENEQFF.

Remarks on this clone: The same CDR3 is also encoded by other DNA sequences in this sample. This CDR3 reads CASSEDGLYEQYF. In DNA form, the CDR3 reads TGTGCCAGCAGTGAAGACGGGTTGTACGAGCAGTACTTC. The chain recombines TRBV6-1 with TRBJ2-7; D is ambiguous. V lost 1 base to trimming and J lost 4 bases, with 8 bases between them. This CDR3 region has 13 residues. The germline gives CDR1 MNHNS, CDR2 SASEGT.

CDR3 in DNA: TGTGCCATCAGCCCAGGGGGAAACTCCTACGAGCAGTACTTC. It encodes CAISPGGNSYEQYF. V and J are TRBV10-3 and TRBJ2-7, with 7 nucleotides matching TRBD1. This CDR3 region has 14 residues. The V gene's germline CDR1 is ENHRY and CDR2 SYGVKD. With V trimmed by 6 bases and J by 0 bases, 5 bases remained unmatched.

V is TRBV4-3 and J is TRBJ2-5; D tentatively fits TRBD1 or TRBD2 (5 bases each). Trimming pared 4 bases from V and 4 bases from J, leaving 19 bases between. Germline V gives CDR1 LGHNA, CDR2 YSLEER. CDR3 length: 16 amino acids. The CDR3 loop reads CASSRKPGRLLETQYF. The CDR3 coding sequence is TGCGCCAGCAGCCGAAAACCGGGACGACTTCTAGAGACCCAGTACTTC.

The chain couples TRBV5-1 to TRBJ1-2; D remains ambiguous. This CDR3 region has 15 residues. Germline V gene sequence: CDR1 SGHRS, CDR2 YFSETQ. V lost 5 bases and J lost 5, with 19 bases in between. CDR3 bases: TGCGCCAGCAGAAGAGAGGCCGGGCTGGAGTATGGCTACACCTTC. This gives the protein CASRREAGLEYGYTF. The full variable domain, completed using reference TRBV5-1 and TRBJ1-2, is KAGVTQTPRYLIKTRGQQVTLSCSPISGHRSVSWYQQTPGQGLQFLFEYFSETQRNKGNFPGRFSGRQFSNSRSEMNVSTLELGDSALYLCASRREAGLEYGYTFGSGTRLTVV.